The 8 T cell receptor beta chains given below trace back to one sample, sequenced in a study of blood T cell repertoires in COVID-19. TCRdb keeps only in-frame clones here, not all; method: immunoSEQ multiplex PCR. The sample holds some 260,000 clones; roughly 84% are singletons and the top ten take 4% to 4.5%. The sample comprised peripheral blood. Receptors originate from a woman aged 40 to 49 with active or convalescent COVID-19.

This CDR3 reads CASSYRGLNEKLFF. In DNA form, the CDR3 reads TGTGCCAGCAGTTACAGAGGCCTGAATGAAAAACTGTTTTTT. The rearrangement links TRBV6-6 to TRBJ1-4, with unresolved D. The CDR3 runs 14 residues. The V end lost 2 bases, the J end lost 5 bases, and 9 bases lay between the germline ends. The V gene's germline CDR1 is MNHNY and CDR2 SVGAGI (reference sequence).

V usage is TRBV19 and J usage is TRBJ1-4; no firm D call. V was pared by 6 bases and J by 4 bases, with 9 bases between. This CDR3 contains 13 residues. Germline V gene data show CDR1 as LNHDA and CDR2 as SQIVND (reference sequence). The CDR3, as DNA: TGTGCCAGTAGAGCGGGATTTAATGAAAAACTGTTTTTT. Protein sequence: CASRAGFNEKLFF.

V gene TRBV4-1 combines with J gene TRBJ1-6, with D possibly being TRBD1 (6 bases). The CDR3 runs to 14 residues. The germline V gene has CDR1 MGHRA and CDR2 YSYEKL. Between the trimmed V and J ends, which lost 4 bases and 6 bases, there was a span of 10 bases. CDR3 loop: CASSPRQANSPLHF. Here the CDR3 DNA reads TGCGCCAGCAGCCCGAGACAGGCTAATTCACCCCTCCACTTT.

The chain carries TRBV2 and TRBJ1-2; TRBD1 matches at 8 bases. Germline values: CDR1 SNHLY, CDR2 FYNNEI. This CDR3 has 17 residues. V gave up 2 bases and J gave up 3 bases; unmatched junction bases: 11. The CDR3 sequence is CASSERRTGILDYGYTF. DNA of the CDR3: TGTGCCAGCAGTGAACGGAGGACAGGGATCCTAGACTATGGCTACACCTTC. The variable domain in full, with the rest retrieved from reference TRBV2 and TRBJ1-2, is EPEVTQTPSHQVTQMGQEVILRCVPISNHLYFYWYRQILGQKVEFLVSFYNNEISEKSEIFDDQFSVERPDGSNFTLKIRSTKLEDSAMYFCASSERRTGILDYGYTFGSGTRLTVV.

CDR3 sequence reads: CASSLAPKLRHSYNEQFF. CDR3 DNA: TGTGCCAGCAGCTTAGCCCCGAAGCTGCGCCATTCCTACAATGAGCAGTTCTTC. This chain connects TRBV7-9 to TRBJ2-1; the D is unclear. V shed 0 bases and J shed 1 base, with 16 bases lying between them. The CDR3 sequence is 18 residues long. The germline CDR1 and CDR2 sequences are SEHNR and FQNEAQ (reference sequence). Complete variable domain (other parts from reference TRBV7-9 and TRBJ2-1): DTGVSQNPRHKITKRGQNVTFRCDPISEHNRLYWYRQTLGQGPEFLTYFQNEAQLEKSRLLSDRFSAERPKGSFSTLEIQRTEQGDSAMYLCASSLAPKLRHSYNEQFFGPGTRLTVL.

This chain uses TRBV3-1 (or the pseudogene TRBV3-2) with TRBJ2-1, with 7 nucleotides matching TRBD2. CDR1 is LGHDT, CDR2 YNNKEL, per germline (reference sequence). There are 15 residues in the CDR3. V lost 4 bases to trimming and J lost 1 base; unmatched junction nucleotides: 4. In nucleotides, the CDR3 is TGTGCCAGCAGCCCCTCGCGGGGGTCCTACAATGAGCAGTTCTTC. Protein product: CASSPSRGSYNEQFF.

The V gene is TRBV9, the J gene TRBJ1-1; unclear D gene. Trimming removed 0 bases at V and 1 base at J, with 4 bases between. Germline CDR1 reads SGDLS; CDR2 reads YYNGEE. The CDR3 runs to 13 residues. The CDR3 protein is CASSVGPNTEAFF. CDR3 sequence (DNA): TGTGCCAGCAGCGTAGGGCCGAACACTGAAGCTTTCTTT.

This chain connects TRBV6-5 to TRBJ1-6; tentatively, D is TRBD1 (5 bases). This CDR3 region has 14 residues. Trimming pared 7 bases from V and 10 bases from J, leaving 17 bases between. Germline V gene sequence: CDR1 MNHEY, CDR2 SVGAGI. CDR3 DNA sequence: TGTGCCAGCACATGGACCCAGGGAGGCTCACCCCTCCACTTT. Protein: CASTWTQGGSPLHF.